The following is a TCR beta chain sequence with its context. The sample originates from a study of OX40 agonist ivuxolimab in advanced cancers. The assay was immunoSEQ multiplex PCR, and TCRdb's table has in-frame clones only and misses some. This sample yields about 95,000 clones, of which about 85% are seen a single time; about 4.1% belongs to the top ten. Germline CDR1 is SGHNT and CDR2 is YYREEE (reference sequence). The CDR3 has 14 residues. V trimming: 5 bases; J trimming: 3 bases; junction bases outside the gene matches: 5. Specimen: CD4+ or CD8+ T cells sorted from blood, collected in a trial of the OX40 agonist ivuxolimab. This clonotype originated in an adult with an advanced solid tumor such as melanoma, head and neck, liver or kidney cancer. This rearrangement joins TRBV5-4 to TRBJ1-5, with 7 bases that match TRBD1. The CDR3 DNA reads TGTGCCAGCAGTCAGGGGGGGATCAATCAGCCCCAGCATTTT. As protein: CASSQGGINQPQHF.